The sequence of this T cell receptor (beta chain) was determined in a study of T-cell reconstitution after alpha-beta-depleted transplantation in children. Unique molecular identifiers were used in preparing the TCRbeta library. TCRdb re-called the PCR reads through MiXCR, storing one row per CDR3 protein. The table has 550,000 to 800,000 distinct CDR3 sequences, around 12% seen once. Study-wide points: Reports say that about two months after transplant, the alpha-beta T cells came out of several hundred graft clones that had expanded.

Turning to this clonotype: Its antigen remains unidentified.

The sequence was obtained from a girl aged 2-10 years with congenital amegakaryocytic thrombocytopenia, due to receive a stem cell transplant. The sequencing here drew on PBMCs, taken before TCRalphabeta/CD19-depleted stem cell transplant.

The CDR3 sequence: CASSYQSLGTYEQYF. For the CDR3, the DNA is TGTGCCAGCAGCTACCAAAGTTTGGGGACCTACGAGCAGTACTTC. The chain links TRBV7-2 to TRBJ2-7; no definite D call. V shed 4 bases and J shed 2 bases, with 15 bases lying between them. Germline V gene data show CDR1 as SGHTA and CDR2 as FQGNSA. The CDR3 totals 15 residues.